The clone carrying this TCR beta chain was found a few times. Cohort placement rested on clinical history that participants reported themselves. All recovered Cohort 3 donors got two negative PCRs, got clearance, or saw symptom resolution. This sample stems from a study of blood T cell repertoires in COVID-19. At the level of the study: Samples representing acute and convalescent COVID-19 were sourced from the United States, Italy and Spain.

The protocol was immunoSEQ multiplex PCR, while the TCRdb copy is restricted to in-frame clones and leaves out a portion. The sample has a few hundred thousand clones; roughly nine tenths are singletons. Germline trimming cut 0 bases from V and 11 bases from J; bases unmatched to any gene: 10. The germline CDR1 and CDR2 sequences are MNHNS and SASEGT. This CDR3 comprises 15 residues. This sequence joins TRBV6-1 and TRBJ2-7; TRBD2 matches at 10 bases. This TCR was recovered from a young man who had recovered from COVID-19. The sample comprised PBMCs or T cells enriched from blood (not recorded which). CDR3 bases: TGTGCCAGCAGTGAAGCGACCGCACTAGCGGGGAGGAAGTACTTC. It yields the protein CASSEATALAGRKYF.